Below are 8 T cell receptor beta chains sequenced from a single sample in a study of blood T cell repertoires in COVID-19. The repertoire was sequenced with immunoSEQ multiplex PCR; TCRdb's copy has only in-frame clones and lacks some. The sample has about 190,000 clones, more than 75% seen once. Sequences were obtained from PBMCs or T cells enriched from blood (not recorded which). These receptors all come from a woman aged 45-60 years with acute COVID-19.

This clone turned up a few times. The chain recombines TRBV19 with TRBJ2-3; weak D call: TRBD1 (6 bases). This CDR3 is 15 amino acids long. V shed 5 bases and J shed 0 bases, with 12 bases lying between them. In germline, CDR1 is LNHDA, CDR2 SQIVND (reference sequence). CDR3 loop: CASSAGGTSTDTQYF. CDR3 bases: TGTGCCAGTAGTGCCGGTGGGACAAGCACAGATACGCAGTATTTT.

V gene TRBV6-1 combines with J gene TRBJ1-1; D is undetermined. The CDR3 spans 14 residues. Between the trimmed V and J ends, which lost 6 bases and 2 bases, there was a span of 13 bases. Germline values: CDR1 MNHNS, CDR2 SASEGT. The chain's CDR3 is CASRVATYNTEAFF. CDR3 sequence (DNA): TGTGCCAGCAGGGTAGCAACGTATAACACTGAAGCTTTCTTT.

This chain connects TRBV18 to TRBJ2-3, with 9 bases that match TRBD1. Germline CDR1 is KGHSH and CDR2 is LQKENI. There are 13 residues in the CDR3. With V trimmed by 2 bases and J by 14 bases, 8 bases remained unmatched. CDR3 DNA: TGTGCCAGCTCACCAAATTCCGGACAGGGGACGTATTTT. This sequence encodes CASSPNSGQGTYF.

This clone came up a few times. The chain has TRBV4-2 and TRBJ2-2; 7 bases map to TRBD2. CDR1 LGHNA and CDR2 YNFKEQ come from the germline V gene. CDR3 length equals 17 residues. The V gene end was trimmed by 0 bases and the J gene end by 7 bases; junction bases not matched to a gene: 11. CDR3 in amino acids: CASSQDWGASGGGELFF. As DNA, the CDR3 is TGTGCCAGCAGCCAAGATTGGGGCGCTAGCGGTGGCGGGGAGCTGTTTTTT.

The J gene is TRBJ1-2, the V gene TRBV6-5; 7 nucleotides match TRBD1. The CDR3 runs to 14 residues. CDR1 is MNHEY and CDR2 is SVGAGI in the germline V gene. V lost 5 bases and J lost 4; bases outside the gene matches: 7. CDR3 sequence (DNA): TGTGCCAGCAGTACCGACAGGGTTAGCTATGGCTACACCTTC. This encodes CASSTDRVSYGYTF.

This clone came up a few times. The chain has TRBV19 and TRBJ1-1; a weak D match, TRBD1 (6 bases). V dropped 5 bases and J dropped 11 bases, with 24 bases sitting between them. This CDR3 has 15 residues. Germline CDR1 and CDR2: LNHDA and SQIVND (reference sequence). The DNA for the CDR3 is TGTGCCAGTAGTGGGTCACAGGGAGGGCCCCCGGAGGCTTTCTTT. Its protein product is CASSGSQGGPPEAFF.

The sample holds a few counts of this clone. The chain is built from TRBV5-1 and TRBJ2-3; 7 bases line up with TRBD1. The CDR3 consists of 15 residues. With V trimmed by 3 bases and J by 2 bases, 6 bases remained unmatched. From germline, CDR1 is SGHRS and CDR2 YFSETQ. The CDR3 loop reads CASSSGTAATDTQYF. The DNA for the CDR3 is TGCGCCAGCAGCTCCGGGACAGCCGCCACAGATACGCAGTATTTT.

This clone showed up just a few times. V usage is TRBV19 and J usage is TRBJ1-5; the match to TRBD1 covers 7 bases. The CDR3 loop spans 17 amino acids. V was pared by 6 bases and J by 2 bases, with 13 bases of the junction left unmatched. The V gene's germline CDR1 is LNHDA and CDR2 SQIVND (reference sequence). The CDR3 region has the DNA TGTGCCAGTAGCTTAGACAGGGATCTAGGAGGCAATCAGCCCCAGCATTTT. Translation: CASSLDRDLGGNQPQHF.